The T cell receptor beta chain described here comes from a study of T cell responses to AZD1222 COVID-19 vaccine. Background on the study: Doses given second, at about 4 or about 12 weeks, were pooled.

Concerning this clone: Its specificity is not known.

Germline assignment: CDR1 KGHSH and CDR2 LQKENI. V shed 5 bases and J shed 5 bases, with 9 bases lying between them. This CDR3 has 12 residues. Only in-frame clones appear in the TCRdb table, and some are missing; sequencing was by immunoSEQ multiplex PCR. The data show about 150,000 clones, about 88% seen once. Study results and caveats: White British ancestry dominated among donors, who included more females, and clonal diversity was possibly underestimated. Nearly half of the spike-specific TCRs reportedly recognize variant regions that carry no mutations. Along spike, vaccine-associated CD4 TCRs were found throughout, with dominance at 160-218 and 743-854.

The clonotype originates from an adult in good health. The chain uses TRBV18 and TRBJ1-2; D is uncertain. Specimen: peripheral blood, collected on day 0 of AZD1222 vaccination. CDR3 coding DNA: TGTGCCAGCTCATCACAACCTTATGGCTACACCTTC. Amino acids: CASSSQPYGYTF.